What follows are 7 T cell receptor beta chains derived from one specimen sequenced in a study of blood T cell repertoires in COVID-19. The assay was immunoSEQ multiplex PCR, and TCRdb's table has in-frame clones only and misses some. The sample carries 150,000 to 200,000 clones, 81% recorded once. Input material: PBMCs or T cells enriched from blood (not recorded which). The receptors shown here come from a woman in her thirties or forties with acute COVID-19.

This clone turned up a few times. The chain recombines TRBV12-5 with TRBJ2-2; 11 bases are shared with TRBD2. This CDR3 has 19 residues. Germline V gives CDR1 LGHNT, CDR2 FRNRAP. J was trimmed by 1 base and V by 1 base; bases with no gene match: 8. CDR3 nucleotide sequence: TGTGCTAGTGGTTTGGAGAGGCCTAGCGGGAGGAGGAACACCGGGGAGCTGTTTTTT. It encodes CASGLERPSGRRNTGELFF.

This sequence joins TRBV6-1 and TRBJ2-7; TRBD2 aligns across 7 bases. The CDR3 has 14 amino acids. The V and J ends lost 3 bases and 6 bases, in that order; junction bases with no gene match: 8. Germline-derived CDR1 and CDR2 are MNHNS and SASEGT. The DNA of the CDR3 is TGTGCCAGCAGTGATGGTGGCGGGAGTACCGAGCAGTACTTC. Its protein is CASSDGGGSTEQYF.

The genes are TRBV19 and TRBJ2-3; TRBD1 agrees at 7 bases. Germline loops: CDR1 LNHDA, CDR2 SQIVND (reference sequence). After removal of 7 bases from V and 2 bases from J, the junction contained 9 bases not matched to a gene. This CDR3 contains 15 residues. The DNA for the CDR3 is TGTGCCAGTACCGCGACAGGGCGATACACAGATACGCAGTATTTT. This gives the protein CASTATGRYTDTQYF.

The chain uses TRBV5-4 and TRBJ2-5; 8 nucleotides align to TRBD2. There are 15 residues in the CDR3. CDR1 and CDR2 (germline): SGHNT, YYREEE (reference sequence). The trim removed 1 base at V and 5 bases at J, leaving 7 bases unmatched. The CDR3 coding sequence is TGTGCCAGCAGCTTGACGGCGGGGGGTTTGGAGACCCAGTACTTC. Its protein is CASSLTAGGLETQYF.

Of note for this clone: In the same sample, other DNA sequences code for this CDR3. This chain connects TRBV3-1 (or the pseudogene TRBV3-2) to TRBJ1-1; a weak D match, TRBD1 (6 bases). Trimming removed 6 bases from V and 3 bases from J, with 14 bases in between. Germline loops: CDR1 LGHDT, CDR2 YNNKEL (reference sequence). The CDR3 has 14 residues. CDR3 sequence: CASRLKGVHTEAFF. CDR3 nucleotides: TGTGCCAGCAGGCTCAAGGGGGTCCACACTGAAGCTTTCTTT.

This clone came up once. This chain links TRBV27 with TRBJ1-4; no firm D call. V was clipped by 4 bases and J by 6 bases, with 18 bases between them. Per the germline V gene, CDR1 is MNHEY and CDR2 is SMNVEV (reference sequence). The CDR3 extends over 16 amino acids. The CDR3 sequence is CASSSPLDPGDEKLFF. CDR3 DNA sequence: TGTGCCAGCAGTTCTCCCCTCGACCCCGGGGATGAAAAACTGTTTTTT. Full variable domain (missing parts from reference TRBV27 and TRBJ1-4): EAQVTQNPRYLITVTGKKLTVTCSQNMNHEYMSWYRQDPGLGLRQIYYSMNVEVTDKGDVPEGYKVSRKEKRNFPLILESPSPNQTSLYFCASSSPLDPGDEKLFFGSGTQLSVL.

Comments on this clone: Different DNA sequences within this sample yield the same CDR3. The V call is TRBV7-3, the J call TRBJ2-5, with a possible D match to TRBD2 (7 bases). From germline, CDR1 is SGHTA and CDR2 FQGTGA. V was pared by 5 bases and J by 2 bases, with 12 bases between. There are 14 residues in the CDR3. The CDR3 is CASSPGGGQETQYF. The CDR3 DNA reads as TGTGCCAGCAGCCCGGGGGGCGGACAAGAGACCCAGTACTTC.